This TCR beta chain derives from a study of vaccination effects on CD4 cells after COVID-19. Study as a whole: Participants were vaccinated with two doses of either the BNT162b2 or mRNA-1273 vaccine. Study conclusions and caveats: Vaccine- and infection-induced clones showed marked clonal contraction late following vaccination.

The CDR3 extends over 12 amino acids. V was shortened by 1 base and J by 8 bases, with 8 bases between the two germline ends. From germline, CDR1 is SGHTA and CDR2 FQGNSA. Method: immunoSEQ multiplex PCR; TCRdb's copy keeps in-frame clones and lacks some. The sample shows approximately 28,000 clones, approximately 70% of them seen only once. Under the ViraFEST assay, PBMC were stimulated with viral peptide pools so that antigen-specific CD4+ T cells expanded. Sequencing was performed afterwards. Isolating CD4+ T cells followed approximately 11 days of culture. Having tested negative for nucleocapsid antibodies, the vaccine recipients showed no prior SARS-CoV-2 infection. The culture medium for approximately 1.9 million PBMC per well included about 10 IU/ml IL-2 and around 9.8 ug/ml peptides. The authors replaced half the medium with IL-2 medium on days 3 and 7. Concerning this clone: What it binds is not known.

The receptor's source is a human donor who received a COVID-19 vaccine. The input for sequencing was CD4+ T cells from PBMCs cultured with HCoV-NL63 spike peptides, taken before COVID-19 vaccination. V gene TRBV7-2 combines with J gene TRBJ1-1, with no clear D. The CDR3 DNA follows: TGTGCCAGCAGCTTAGGGACTTTGGAAGCTTTCTTT. Translating gives CASSLGTLEAFF.